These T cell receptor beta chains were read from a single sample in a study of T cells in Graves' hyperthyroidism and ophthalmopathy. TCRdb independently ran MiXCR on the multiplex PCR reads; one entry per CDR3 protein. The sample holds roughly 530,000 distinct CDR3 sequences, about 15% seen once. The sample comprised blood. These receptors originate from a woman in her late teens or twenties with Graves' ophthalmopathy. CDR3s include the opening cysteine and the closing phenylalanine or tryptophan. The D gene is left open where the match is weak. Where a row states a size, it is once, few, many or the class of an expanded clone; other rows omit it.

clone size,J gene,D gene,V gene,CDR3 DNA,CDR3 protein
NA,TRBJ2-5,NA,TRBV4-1,TGCGCCAGCAGCCAAGTGGGTCTAGCGAGGGGGCCTGAGACCCAGTACTTC,CASSQVGLARGPETQYF
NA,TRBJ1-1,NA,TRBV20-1,TGCAGTGCTAGTTGGACTGCACCTGAAGCTTTCTTT,CSASWTAPEAFF
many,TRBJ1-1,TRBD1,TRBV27,TGTGCCAGCAGGCTTATACAGGGGACTGAAGCTTTCTTT,CASRLIQGTEAFF
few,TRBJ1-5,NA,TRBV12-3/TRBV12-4,TGTGCCAGCAGTTTAAGGGACAATCAGCCCCAGCATTTT,CASSLRDNQPQHF
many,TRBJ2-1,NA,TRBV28,TGTGCCAGCAGTGATACCGGGGCGAGGGGACTCTACAATGAGCAGTTCTTC,CASSDTGARGLYNEQFF
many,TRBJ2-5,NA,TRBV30,TGTGCCTGGGGGGGGGAGACCCAGTACTTC,CAWGGETQYF
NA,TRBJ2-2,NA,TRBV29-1,TGCAGCGTTGAGGCAGCGAACACCGGGGAGCTGTTTTTT,CSVEAANTGELFF
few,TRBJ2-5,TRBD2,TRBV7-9,TGTGCCAGCAGCATTTTAGCGGGGAAAGCCCAAGAGACCCAGTACTTC,CASSILAGKAQETQYF
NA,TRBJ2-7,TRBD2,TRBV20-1,TGCAGTGCTACTGCACTAGCGCCTGCCTACGAGCAGTACTTC,CSATALAPAYEQYF
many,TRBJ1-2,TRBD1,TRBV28,TGTGCCAGCAGTCCGCAGGGGGCGTACTATGGCTACACCTTC,CASSPQGAYYGYTF
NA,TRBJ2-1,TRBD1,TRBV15,TGTGCCACCAGAGCCACAGGGGCTAGAGGGGAGCAGTTCTTC,CATRATGARGEQFF
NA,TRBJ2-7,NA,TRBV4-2,TGTGCCAGCAGCCAAGAGGAGAGACAGCCTTACGAGCAGTACTTC,CASSQEERQPYEQYF
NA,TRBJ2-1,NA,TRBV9,TGTGCCAGCAGCGCCCGACCCTTGACGAACGAAGACCCCTACAATGAGCAGTTCTTC,CASSARPLTNEDPYNEQFF
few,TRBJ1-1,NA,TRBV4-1,TGCGCCAGCAGCTCAAGGACACCGAACACTGAAGCTTTCTTT,CASSSRTPNTEAFF
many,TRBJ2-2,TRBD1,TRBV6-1,TGTGCCAGCAGTTCAGGGGGAAACACCGGGGAGCTGTTTTTT,CASSSGGNTGELFF
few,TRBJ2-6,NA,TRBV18,TGTGCCAGCTCACTGACTAGAACTGGGGCCAACGTCCTGACTTTC,CASSLTRTGANVLTF
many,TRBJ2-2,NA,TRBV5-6,TGTGCCAGCAGCTTGGCCCGAGGGAAGGGCACCGGGGAGCTGTTTTTT,CASSLARGKGTGELFF
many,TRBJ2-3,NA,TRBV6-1,TGTGCCAGCAGGGAATGGGGGACAGATACGCAGTATTTT,CASREWGTDTQYF
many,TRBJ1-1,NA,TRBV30,TGTGCCTGGAGTCTTGACAGGTATAACACTGAAGCTTTCTTT,CAWSLDRYNTEAFF
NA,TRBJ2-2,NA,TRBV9,TGTGCCAGCAGCGGGACGACTAACACCGGGGAGCTGTTTTTT,CASSGTTNTGELFF
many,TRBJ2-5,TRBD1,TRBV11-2,TGTGCCAGCAGCCTGTATGGGACAGGGGGCGTGGATGAGACCCAGTACTTC,CASSLYGTGGVDETQYF
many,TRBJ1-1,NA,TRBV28,TGTGCCAGCAGTCCCCCAGGGTCTGTCACTGAAGCTTTCTTT,CASSPPGSVTEAFF
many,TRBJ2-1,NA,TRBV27,TGTGCCAGCAGTTTAACCAGGAATGAGCAGTTCTTC,CASSLTRNEQFF
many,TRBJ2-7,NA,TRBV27,TGTGCCAGCAGTTTATCGACCGGGGGCGGCGAGCAGTACTTC,CASSLSTGGGEQYF
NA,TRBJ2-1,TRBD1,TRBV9,TGTGCCAGCAGCCCTAGCTGGGACAGGGGACGCGTGGAGCAGTTCTTC,CASSPSWDRGRVEQFF
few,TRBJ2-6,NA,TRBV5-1,TGCGCCAGCAGCTTGGGGGTCCCCACGGGTGGGGCCAACGTCCTGACTTTC,CASSLGVPTGGANVLTF
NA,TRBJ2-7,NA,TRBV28,TGTGCCAGCAGTTTGATTGGGTGGACAGTCTCCTACGAGCAGTACTTC,CASSLIGWTVSYEQYF
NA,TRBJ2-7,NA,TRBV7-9,TGTGCCAGCAGCAACGGGGGCGAACTCTCCTACGAGCAGTACTTC,CASSNGGELSYEQYF
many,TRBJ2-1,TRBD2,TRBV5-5,TGTGCCAGCAGCTCGGGGGGTTCCTACAATGAGCAGTTCTTC,CASSSGGSYNEQFF
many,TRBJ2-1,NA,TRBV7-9,TGTGCCAGCAGCTCAGAGGCGGAGTCCTCCTACAATGAGCAGTTCTTC,CASSSEAESSYNEQFF
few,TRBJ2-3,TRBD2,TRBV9,TGTGCCAGCAGCCTAGCTGGACTAGTGGGAGATACGCAGTATTTT,CASSLAGLVGDTQYF
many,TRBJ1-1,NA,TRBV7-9,TGTGCCAGCAGTCCCGGGGATCAAACCGACACTGAAGCTTTCTTT,CASSPGDQTDTEAFF
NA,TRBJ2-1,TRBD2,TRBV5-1,TGCGCCAGCAGTTGGCCGGGACTAGTACTCAATGAGCAGTTCTTC,CASSWPGLVLNEQFF
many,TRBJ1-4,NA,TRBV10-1,TGCGCCAGCAGCGACAGTAATGAAAAACTGTTTTTT,CASSDSNEKLFF
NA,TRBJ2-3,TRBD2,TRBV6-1,TGTGCCAGCACGCTAGCGGGGAGCACAGATACGCAGTATTTT,CASTLAGSTDTQYF
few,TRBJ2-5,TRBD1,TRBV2,TGTGCCAGCAGTCGGACAGGGGGCCGAGTGCAAGAGACCCAGTACTTC,CASSRTGGRVQETQYF
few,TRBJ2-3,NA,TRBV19,TGTGCCAGTAGCCTCCCCGACCCTCACGGTGGAGATACGCAGTATTTT,CASSLPDPHGGDTQYF
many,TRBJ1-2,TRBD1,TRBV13,TGTGCCAGCAGCTTAGATCTCGGACAGGACCCTAGGGGCTACACCTTC,CASSLDLGQDPRGYTF
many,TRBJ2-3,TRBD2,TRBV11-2,TGTGCCAGCAGCTTAACGGGAGGGGTTATCGTAGATACGCAGTATTTT,CASSLTGGVIVDTQYF
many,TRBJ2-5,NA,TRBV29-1,TGCAGCGCCAGGGACACCCCCGCGACAGAGACCCAGTACTTC,CSARDTPATETQYF
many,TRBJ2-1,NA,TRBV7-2,TGTGCCAGCAGCTACGAGTCCTACAATGAGCAGTTCTTC,CASSYESYNEQFF
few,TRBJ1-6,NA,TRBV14,TGTGCCAGCAGCCAAGAGGTCGGCAATTCACCCCTCCACTTT,CASSQEVGNSPLHF
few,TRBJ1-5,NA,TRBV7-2,TGTGCCAGCAGCTTATACAAACATAGCAATCAGCCCCAGCATTTT,CASSLYKHSNQPQHF
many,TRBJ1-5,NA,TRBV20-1,TGCAGTGCTAGTCTTGGACTGCCAATCAATCAGCCCCAGCATTTT,CSASLGLPINQPQHF
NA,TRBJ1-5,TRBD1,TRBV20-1,TGCAGTGCCAGATCCGCCCGGGGGACAGGGCCTCAGCCCCAGCATTTT,CSARSARGTGPQPQHF
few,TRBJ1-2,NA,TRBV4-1,TGCGCCAGCATGGGTCAGGGGAGCTATGGCTACACCTTC,CASMGQGSYGYTF
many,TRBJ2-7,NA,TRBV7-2,TGTGCCAGCAGCTCCGTCGGGGCCGCCTACGAGCAGTACTTC,CASSSVGAAYEQYF
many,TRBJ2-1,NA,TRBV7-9,TGTGCCAGCAGCTCAATTGCCCGGGATGAGCAGTTCTTC,CASSSIARDEQFF
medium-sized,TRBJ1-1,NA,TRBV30,TGTGCCTGGAGTGTACATGGGGAATACACTGAAGCTTTCTTT,CAWSVHGEYTEAFF
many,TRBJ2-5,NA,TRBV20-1,TGCAGTGTAGCGGCATTGACCCAGTACTTC,CSVAALTQYF
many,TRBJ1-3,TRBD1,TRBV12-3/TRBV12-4,TGTGCCAGCAGTTCCGGGACAGGGGGAAACACCATATATTTT,CASSSGTGGNTIYF
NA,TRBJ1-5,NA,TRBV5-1,TGCGCCAGCAGCTTGGGTGGGGGGCGAATCGGCAATCAGCCCCAGCATTTT,CASSLGGGRIGNQPQHF
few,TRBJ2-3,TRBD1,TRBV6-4,TGTGCCAGCAGCGAGGGGACAGGGGACACAGATACGCAGTATTTT,CASSEGTGDTDTQYF
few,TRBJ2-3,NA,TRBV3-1,TGTGCCAGCAGCCAAGATCCAAGACAGGCCACAGATACGCAGTATTTT,CASSQDPRQATDTQYF
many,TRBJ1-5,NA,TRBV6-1,TGTGCCAGCAGTCGGGATCATGGTCAGCCCCAGCATTTT,CASSRDHGQPQHF
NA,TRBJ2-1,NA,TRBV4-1,TGCGCCAGCAGCCCCCGGGGAGGACGGGATAATGAGCAGTTCTTC,CASSPRGGRDNEQFF
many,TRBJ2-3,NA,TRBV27,TGTGCCAGCAGTCTGGGACGCCAAGATACGCAGTATTTT,CASSLGRQDTQYF
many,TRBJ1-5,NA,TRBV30,TGTGCCTGGAGTGTACACAGAAATCAGCCCCAGCATTTT,CAWSVHRNQPQHF
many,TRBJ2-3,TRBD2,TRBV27,TGTGCCAGCGGTAGCGGGGGGTACTACACAGATACGCAGTATTTT,CASGSGGYYTDTQYF